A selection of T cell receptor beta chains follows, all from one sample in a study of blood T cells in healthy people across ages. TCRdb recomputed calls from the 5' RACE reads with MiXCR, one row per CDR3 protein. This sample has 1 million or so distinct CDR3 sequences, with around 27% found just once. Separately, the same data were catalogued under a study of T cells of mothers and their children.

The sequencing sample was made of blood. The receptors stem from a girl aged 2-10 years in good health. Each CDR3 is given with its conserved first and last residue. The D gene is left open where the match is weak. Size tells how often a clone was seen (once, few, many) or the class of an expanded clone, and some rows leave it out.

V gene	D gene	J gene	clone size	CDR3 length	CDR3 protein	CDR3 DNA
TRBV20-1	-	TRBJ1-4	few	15	CSARPGNLFMEKLFF	TGCAGTGCCAGACCCGGGAACTTGTTTATGGAAAAACTGTTTTTT
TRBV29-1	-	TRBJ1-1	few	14	CSVDRRNRNTEAFF	TGCAGCGTTGATAGAAGGAATAGGAACACTGAAGCTTTCTTT
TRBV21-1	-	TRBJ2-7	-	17	CASTGKSFLFHSYEQYF	TGTGCCAGCACCGGAAAAAGTTTCCTCTTCCACTCCTACGAGCAGTACTTC
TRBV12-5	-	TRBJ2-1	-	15	CASGLEGGAGNEQFF	TGTGCTAGTGGTTTGGAGGGGGGGGCCGGCAATGAGCAGTTCTTC
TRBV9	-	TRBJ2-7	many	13	CASSVDGANEQYF	TGTGCCAGCAGCGTAGACGGGGCGAATGAGCAGTACTTC
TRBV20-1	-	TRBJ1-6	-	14	CSAYIQGGNSPLHF	TGCAGTGCTTACATTCAGGGTGGGAATTCACCCCTCCACTTT
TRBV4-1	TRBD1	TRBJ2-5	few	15	CASSLGDRTSETQYF	TGCGCCAGCAGCCTAGGGGACAGAACTTCAGAGACCCAGTACTTC
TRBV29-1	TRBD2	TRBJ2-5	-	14	CSVASGSRGETQYF	TGCAGCGTTGCTAGCGGGAGTCGGGGAGAGACCCAGTACTTC
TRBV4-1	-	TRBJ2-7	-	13	CASSQVWPHEQYF	TGCGCCAGCAGCCAAGTATGGCCCCACGAGCAGTACTTC
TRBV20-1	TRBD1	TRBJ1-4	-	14	CSAHQGATNEKLFF	TGCAGTGCGCATCAGGGGGCAACTAATGAAAAACTGTTTTTT
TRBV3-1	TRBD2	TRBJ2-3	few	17	CASSQDGTSGGPDTQYF	TGTGCCAGCAGCCAAGATGGGACTAGCGGGGGGCCAGATACGCAGTATTTT
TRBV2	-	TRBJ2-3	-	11	CASRAPRTQYF	TGTGCCAGCAGAGCCCCGCGTACGCAGTATTTT
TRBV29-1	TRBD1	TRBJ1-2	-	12	CSVKQGAQGYTF	TGCAGCGTTAAACAGGGGGCGCAAGGCTACACCTTC
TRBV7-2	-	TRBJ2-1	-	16	CASSFSPLGAYNEQFF	TGTGCCAGCAGCTTTAGTCCCTTGGGGGCCTACAATGAGCAGTTCTTC
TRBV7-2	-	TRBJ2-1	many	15	CASSLAPSSYNEQFF	TGTGCCAGCAGCTTAGCTCCGAGCTCCTACAATGAGCAGTTCTTC
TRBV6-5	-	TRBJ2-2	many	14	CASSYGHTTGELFF	TGTGCCAGCAGTTACGGGCATACCACCGGGGAGCTGTTTTTT
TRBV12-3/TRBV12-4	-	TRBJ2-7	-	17	CASSPSWGVSPSYEQYF	TGTGCCAGCAGTCCATCATGGGGGGTAAGCCCTTCCTACGAGCAGTACTTC
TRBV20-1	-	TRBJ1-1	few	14	CSATEGEGNTEAFF	TGCAGTGCCACCGAAGGGGAGGGCAACACTGAAGCTTTCTTT
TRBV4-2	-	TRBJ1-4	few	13	CASSQKLDEKLFF	TGTGCCAGCAGCCAAAAGCTCGATGAAAAACTGTTTTTT
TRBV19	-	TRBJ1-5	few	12	CASSGYGQPQHF	TGTGCCAGTAGTGGGTACGGTCAGCCCCAGCATTTT
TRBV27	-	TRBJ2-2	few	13	CASGEWNTGELFF	TGTGCCAGTGGCGAGTGGAACACCGGGGAGCTGTTTTTT
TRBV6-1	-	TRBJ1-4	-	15	CASSGGPGIYEKLFF	TGTGCCAGCAGTGGGGGCCCAGGGATCTATGAAAAACTGTTTTTT
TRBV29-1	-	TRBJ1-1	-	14	CSVEGSTVNTEAFF	TGCAGCGTTGAAGGTTCGACAGTAAACACTGAAGCTTTCTTT
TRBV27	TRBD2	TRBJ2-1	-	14	CASSFGLAGVEQFF	TGTGCCAGCAGTTTTGGACTAGCGGGAGTTGAGCAGTTCTTC
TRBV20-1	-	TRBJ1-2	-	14	CSARGQTANYGYTF	TGCAGTGCTAGAGGGCAGACCGCTAACTATGGCTACACCTTC
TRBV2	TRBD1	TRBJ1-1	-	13	CARRDRGWAEAFF	TGTGCCAGGAGGGACAGGGGGTGGGCTGAAGCTTTCTTT
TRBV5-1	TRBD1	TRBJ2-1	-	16	CASSGHRDRGLHEQFF	TGCGCCAGCAGCGGGCACCGGGACAGGGGGCTACATGAGCAGTTCTTC
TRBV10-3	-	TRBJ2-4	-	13	CAAGEDRLNIQYF	TGTGCCGCGGGTGAGGACCGATTGAACATTCAGTACTTC